Listed below are T cell receptor beta chains from one sample, sequenced in a study of human T cells and chemical hapten exposure. TCRdb reprocessed the RACE reads via MiXCR and lists one record per CDR3 protein. The sample records fewer than 200,000 distinct CDR3 sequences, nearly 30% being singletons. The sequences come from whole blood, collected in connection with sensitization to the hapten diphenylcyclopropenone (DPC). The receptors originated from a woman aged 25 to 39 with alopecia areata. Some clones in this sample may be carry-over from other donors' samples. CDR3s include the opening cysteine and the closing phenylalanine or tryptophan. The D gene is left open where the match is weak. Expanded clones are given a class, and other clones once, few, many or no size at all.

>TRBV29-1|TRBJ1-2|NA|NA
CSVDRSKSGYTF
>TRBV9|TRBJ2-3|NA|TRBD1
CASSVVGDRSTDTQYF
>TRBV20-1|TRBJ2-7|NA|NA
CSASTSHEQYF
>TRBV10-3|TRBJ2-7|few|TRBD2
CAIRNSGSTSYEQYF
>TRBV12-5|TRBJ2-7|NA|NA
CASGLAAGGGADEQYF
>TRBV4-2|TRBJ2-2|NA|TRBD1
CASSQSDRGFSTGELFF
>TRBV20-1|TRBJ2-7|NA|TRBD2
CRGGGSGSYEQYF
>TRBV6-1|TRBJ1-6|NA|TRBD1
CASRPTGERSPLHF
>TRBV20-1|TRBJ2-1|NA|NA
CSARDVGNEQFF
>TRBV29-1|TRBJ2-1|few|TRBD2
CSVEGLAGQGEQFF
>TRBV20-1|TRBJ1-1|NA|NA
CSADKVTGTQNTEAFF
>TRBV20-1|TRBJ1-2|few|NA
CSAPDGGPGYTF
>TRBV27|TRBJ1-2|few|TRBD1
CASSLSGGQGGGYTF
>TRBV6-1|TRBJ2-2|NA|TRBD1
CAGRDRGTGELFF
>TRBV30|TRBJ2-7|few|NA
CAWGEQEYEQYF
>TRBV4-3|TRBJ2-7|few|NA
CASSQDRTLSGPEQYF
>TRBV29-1|TRBJ2-7|NA|NA
CSVEATVREQYF
>TRBV5-1|TRBJ1-2|NA|NA
CASSSQGFGYTF
>TRBV7-8|TRBJ1-5|NA|NA
CASSLEWQGRWWNQPQHF
>TRBV6-2/TRBV6-3|TRBJ1-2|NA|NA
CASSYSTGNYGYTF
>TRBV4-3|TRBJ2-2|once|TRBD2
CASSQLAVANTGELFF
>TRBV6-2/TRBV6-3|TRBJ1-4|few|NA
CASRPPGRNEKLFF